Listed here is a single T cell receptor beta chain. The sample originates from a study of blood T cell repertoires in COVID-19. Whole-study context: The cDNA or gDNA used as material had been derived from T cells, B-cell-depleted T cells, or PBMCs.

Under the authors' procedure: Cell counts per sample came from amplifying reference gene primers. This table comes from immunoSEQ multiplex PCR, and its TCRdb copy is limited to in-frame clones, with some not included. V and J calls and clone size come straight from that table; D and trimming were deduced from the DNA. Among around 200,000 clones listed, about 85% were seen once. With 4 bases removed from V and 19 bases from J, the gap between germline ends came to 14 bases. The germline V gene encodes CDR1 KGHSH and CDR2 LQKENI. CDR3 length equals 11 residues. This TCR was recovered from a woman between 18 and 29 years old who had recovered from COVID-19. Sequencing input: peripheral blood. The chain carries TRBV18 and TRBJ1-6; D unresolved. This CDR3 is CASSHSGILHF. CDR3 in DNA: TGTGCCAGCTCACATTCAGGAATCCTACACTTT.